The source of this T cell receptor beta chain is a study of OX40 agonist ivuxolimab in advanced cancers. The CDR3 extends over 15 amino acids. V was pared by 4 bases and J by 0 bases, with 11 bases between. In germline, CDR1 is SGHNT, CDR2 YYREEE (reference sequence). As concerns this clone: Its target is unknown.

Whole-study results and caveats: Both CD4+ and CD8+ T cell populations in blood had undergone clonal expansion by week 6 at 0.1 to 3.0 mg/kg.

Generated by immunoSEQ multiplex PCR, the TCRdb table keeps only in-frame clones and is missing some. The sample lists tens of thousands of clones, about 90% seen once, with under 0.95% in the top ten. The TCR originated in an adult with an advanced solid tumor such as melanoma, head and neck, liver or kidney cancer. The chain has TRBV5-4 and TRBJ2-4; D is unclear. The sample here was CD4+ or CD8+ T cells sorted from blood, taken in a trial of the OX40 agonist ivuxolimab. CDR3 sequence: CASSDSTVAKNIQYF. In nucleotides, the CDR3 is TGTGCCAGCAGCGACTCGACGGTAGCCAAAAACATTCAGTACTTC.